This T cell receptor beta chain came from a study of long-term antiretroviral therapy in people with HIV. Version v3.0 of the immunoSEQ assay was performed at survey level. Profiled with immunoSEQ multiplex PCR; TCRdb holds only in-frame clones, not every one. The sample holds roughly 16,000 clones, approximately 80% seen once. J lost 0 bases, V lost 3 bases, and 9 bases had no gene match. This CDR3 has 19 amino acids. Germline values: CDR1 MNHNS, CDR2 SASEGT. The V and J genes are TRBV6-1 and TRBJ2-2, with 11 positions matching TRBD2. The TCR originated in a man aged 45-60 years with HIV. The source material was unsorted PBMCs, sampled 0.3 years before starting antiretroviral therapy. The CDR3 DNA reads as TGTGCCAGCAGTGACCCCGGGACTAGCGGTTTCGCGAACACCGGGGAGCTGTTTTTT. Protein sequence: CASSDPGTSGFANTGELFF.